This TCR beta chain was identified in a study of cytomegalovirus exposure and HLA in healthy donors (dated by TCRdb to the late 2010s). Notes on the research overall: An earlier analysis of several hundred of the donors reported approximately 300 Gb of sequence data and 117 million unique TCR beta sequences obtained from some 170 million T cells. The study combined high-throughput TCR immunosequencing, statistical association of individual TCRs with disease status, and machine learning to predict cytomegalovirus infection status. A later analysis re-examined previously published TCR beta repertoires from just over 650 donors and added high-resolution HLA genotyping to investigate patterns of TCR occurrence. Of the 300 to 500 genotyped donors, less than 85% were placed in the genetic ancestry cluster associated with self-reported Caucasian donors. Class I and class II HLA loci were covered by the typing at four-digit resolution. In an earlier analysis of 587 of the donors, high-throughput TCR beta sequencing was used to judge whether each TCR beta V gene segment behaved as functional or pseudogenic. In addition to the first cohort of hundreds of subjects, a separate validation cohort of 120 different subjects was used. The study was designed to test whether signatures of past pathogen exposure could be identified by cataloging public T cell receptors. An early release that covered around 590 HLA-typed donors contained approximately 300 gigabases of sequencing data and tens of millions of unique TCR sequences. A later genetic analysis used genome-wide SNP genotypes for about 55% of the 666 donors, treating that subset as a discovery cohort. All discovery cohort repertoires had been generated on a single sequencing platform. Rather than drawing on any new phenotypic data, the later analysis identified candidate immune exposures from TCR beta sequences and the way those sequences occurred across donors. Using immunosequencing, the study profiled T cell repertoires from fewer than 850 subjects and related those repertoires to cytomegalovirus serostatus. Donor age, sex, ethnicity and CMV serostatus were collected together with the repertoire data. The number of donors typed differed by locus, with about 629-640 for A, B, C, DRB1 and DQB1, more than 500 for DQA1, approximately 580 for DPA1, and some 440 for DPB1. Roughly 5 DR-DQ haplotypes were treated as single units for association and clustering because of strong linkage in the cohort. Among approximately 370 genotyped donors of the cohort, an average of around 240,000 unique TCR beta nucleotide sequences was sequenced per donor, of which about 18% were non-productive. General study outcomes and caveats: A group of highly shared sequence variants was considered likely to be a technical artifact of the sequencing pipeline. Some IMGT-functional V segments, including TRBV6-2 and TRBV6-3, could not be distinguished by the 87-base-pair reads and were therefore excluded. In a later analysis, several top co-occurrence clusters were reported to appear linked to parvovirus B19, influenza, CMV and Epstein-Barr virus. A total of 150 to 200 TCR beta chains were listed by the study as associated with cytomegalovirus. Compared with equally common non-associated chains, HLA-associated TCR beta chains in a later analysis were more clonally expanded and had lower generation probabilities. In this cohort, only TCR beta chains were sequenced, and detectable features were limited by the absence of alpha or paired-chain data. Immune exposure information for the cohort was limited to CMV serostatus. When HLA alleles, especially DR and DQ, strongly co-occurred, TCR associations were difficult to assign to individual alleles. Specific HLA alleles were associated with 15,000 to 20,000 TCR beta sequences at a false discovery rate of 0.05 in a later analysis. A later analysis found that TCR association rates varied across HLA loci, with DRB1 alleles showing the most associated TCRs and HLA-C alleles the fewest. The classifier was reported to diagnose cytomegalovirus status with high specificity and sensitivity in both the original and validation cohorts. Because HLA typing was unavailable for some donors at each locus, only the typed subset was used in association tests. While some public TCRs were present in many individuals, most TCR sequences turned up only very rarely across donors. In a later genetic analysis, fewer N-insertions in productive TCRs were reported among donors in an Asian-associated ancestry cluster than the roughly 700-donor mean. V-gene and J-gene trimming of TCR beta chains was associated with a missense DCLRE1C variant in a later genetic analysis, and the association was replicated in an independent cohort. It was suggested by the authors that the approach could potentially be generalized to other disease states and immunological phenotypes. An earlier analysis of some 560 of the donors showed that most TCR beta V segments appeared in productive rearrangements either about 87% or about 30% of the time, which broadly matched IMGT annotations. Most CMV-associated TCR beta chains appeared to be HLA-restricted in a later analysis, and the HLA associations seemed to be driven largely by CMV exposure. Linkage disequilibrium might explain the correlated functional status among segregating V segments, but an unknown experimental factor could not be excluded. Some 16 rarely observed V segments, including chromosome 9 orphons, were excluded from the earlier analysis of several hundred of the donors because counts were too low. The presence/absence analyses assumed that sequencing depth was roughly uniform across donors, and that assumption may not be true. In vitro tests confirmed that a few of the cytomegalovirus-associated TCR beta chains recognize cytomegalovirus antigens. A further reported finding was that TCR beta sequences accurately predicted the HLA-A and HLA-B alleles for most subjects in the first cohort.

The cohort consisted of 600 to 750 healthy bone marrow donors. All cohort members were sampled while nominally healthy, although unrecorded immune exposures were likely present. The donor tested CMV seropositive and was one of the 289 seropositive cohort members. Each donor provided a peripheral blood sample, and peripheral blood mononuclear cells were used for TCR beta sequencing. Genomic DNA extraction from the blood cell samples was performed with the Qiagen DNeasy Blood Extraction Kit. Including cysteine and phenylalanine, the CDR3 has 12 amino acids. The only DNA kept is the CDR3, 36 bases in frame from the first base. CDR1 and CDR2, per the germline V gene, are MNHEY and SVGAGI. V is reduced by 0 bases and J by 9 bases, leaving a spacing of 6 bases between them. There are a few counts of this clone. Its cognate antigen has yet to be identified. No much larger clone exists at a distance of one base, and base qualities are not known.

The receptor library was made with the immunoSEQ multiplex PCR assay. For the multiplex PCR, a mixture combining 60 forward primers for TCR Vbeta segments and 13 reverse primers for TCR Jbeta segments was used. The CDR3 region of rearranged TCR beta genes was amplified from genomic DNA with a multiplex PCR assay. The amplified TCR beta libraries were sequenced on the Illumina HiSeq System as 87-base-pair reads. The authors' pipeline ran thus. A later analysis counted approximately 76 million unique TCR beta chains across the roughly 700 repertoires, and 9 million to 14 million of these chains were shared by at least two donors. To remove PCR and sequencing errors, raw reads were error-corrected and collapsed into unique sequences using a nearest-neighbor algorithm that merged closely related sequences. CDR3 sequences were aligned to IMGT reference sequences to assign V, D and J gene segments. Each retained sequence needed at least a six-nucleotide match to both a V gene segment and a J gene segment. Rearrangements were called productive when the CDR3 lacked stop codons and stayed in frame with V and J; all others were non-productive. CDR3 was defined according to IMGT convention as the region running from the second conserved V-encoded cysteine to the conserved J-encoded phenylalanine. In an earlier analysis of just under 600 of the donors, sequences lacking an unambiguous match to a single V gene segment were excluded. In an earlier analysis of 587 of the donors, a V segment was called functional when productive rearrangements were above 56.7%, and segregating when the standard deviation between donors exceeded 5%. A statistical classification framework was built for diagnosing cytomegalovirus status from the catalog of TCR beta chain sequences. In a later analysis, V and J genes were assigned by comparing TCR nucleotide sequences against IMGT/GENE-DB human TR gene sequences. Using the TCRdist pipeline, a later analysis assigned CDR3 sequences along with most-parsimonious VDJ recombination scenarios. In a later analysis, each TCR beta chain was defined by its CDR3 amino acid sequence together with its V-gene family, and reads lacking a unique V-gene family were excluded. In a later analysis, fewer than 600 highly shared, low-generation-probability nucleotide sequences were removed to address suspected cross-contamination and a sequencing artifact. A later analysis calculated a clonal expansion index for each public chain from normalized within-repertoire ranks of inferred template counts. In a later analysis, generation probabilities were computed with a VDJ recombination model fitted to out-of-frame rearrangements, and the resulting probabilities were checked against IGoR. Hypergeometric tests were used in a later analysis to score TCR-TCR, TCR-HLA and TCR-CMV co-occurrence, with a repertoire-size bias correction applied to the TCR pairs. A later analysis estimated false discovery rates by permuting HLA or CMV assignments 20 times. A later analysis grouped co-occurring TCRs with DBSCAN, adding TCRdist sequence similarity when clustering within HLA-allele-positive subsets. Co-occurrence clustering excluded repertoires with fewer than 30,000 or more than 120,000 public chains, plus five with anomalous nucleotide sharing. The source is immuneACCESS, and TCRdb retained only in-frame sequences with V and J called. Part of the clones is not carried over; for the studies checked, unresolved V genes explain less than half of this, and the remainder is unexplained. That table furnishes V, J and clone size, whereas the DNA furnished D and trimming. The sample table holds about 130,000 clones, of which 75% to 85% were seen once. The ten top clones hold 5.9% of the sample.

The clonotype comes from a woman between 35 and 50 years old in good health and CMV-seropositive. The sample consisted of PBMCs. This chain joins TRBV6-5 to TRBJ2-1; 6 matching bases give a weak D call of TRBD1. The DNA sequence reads TGTGCCAGCAGTTACTCGACAGGTGAGCAGTTCTTC. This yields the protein CASSYSTGEQFF.